This T cell receptor beta chain was captured in a study of blood T cell repertoires in COVID-19. Background on the study: The United States, Italy and Spain provided the acute and convalescent COVID-19 samples. T cells, B-cell-depleted T cells, or PBMCs provided the cDNA or gDNA that served as material.

Trimming removed 4 bases from V and 8 bases from J, with 20 bases in between. Germline-derived CDR1 and CDR2 are MNHEY and SVGAGI. This CDR3 is built from 15 residues. Using immunoSEQ multiplex PCR, the repertoire was profiled, and TCRdb retains in-frame clones only, with some absent. This table holds about 240,000 clones, approximately 85% found once. Sequenced material: peripheral blood. The chain joins TRBV6-5 to TRBJ1-2; D not resolved. The TCR comes from a man at least 80 years old with acute or convalescent COVID-19. The CDR3 loop reads CASSSAAAGMEGYTF. In nucleotides, the CDR3 is TGTGCCAGCAGTTCTGCCGCGGCCGGAATGGAGGGCTACACCTTC.